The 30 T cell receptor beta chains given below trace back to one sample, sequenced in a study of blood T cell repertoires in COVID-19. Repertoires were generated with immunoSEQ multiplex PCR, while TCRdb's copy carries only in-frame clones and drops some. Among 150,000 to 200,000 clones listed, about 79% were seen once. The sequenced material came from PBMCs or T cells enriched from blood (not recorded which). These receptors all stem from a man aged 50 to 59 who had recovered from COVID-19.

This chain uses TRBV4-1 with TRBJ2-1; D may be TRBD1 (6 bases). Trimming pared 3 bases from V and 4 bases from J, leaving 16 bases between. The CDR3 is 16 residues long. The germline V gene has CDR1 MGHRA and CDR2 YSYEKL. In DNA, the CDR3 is TGCGCCAGCAGCCAGGCAGGGACAAACCTTTACAATGAGCAGTTCTTC. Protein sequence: CASSQAGTNLYNEQFF.

The CDR3 DNA sequence: TGTGCCAGCAGTTCAAGGACAGGGGGCTTAGTCTATGGCTACACCTTC. Translation: CASSSRTGGLVYGYTF. The V and J genes are TRBV27 and TRBJ1-2, with 11 bases aligning to TRBD1. Per the germline V gene, CDR1 is MNHEY and CDR2 is SMNVEV (reference sequence). V lost 4 bases, J lost 4 bases, and 8 bases stayed unmatched. This CDR3 has 16 amino acids.

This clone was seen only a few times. CDR3: CASSLGHISYEQYF. The CDR3 nucleotides are TGTGCCAGCAGCTTAGGACATATCTCCTACGAGCAGTACTTC. V usage is TRBV7-2 and J usage is TRBJ2-7; D gene ambiguous. This CDR3 comprises 14 residues. Trimming removed 1 base at V and 0 bases at J, with 7 bases between. Germline CDR1 is SGHTA and CDR2 is FQGNSA.

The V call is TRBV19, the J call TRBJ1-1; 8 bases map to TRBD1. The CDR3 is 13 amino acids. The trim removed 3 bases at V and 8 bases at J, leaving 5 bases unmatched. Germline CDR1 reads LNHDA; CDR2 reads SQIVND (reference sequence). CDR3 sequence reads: CASSIWTGSEAFF. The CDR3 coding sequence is TGTGCCAGTAGTATCTGGACAGGGAGCGAAGCTTTCTTT.

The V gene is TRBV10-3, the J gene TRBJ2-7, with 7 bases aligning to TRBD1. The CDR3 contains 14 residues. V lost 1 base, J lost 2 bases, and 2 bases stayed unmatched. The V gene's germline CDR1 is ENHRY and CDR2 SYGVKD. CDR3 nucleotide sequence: TGTGCCATCAGTGAGTGGGACAGTACCTACGAGCAGTACTTC. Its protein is CAISEWDSTYEQYF.

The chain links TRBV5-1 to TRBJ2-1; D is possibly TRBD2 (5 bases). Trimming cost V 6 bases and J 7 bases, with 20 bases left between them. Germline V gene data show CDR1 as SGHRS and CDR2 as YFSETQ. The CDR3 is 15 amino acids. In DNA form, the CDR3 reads TGCGCCAGCACACCAATTTCGACGGAGGTGAATGAGCAGTTCTTC. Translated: CASTPISTEVNEQFF. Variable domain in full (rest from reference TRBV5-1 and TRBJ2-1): KAGVTQTPRYLIKTRGQQVTLSCSPISGHRSVSWYQQTPGQGLQFLFEYFSETQRNKGNFPGRFSGRQFSNSRSEMNVSTLELGDSALYLCASTPISTEVNEQFFGPGTRLTVL.

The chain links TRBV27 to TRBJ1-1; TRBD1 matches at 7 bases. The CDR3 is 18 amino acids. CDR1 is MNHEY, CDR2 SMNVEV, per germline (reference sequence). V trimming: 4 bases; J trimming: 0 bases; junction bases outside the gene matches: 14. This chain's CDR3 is CASSSQLLPGQLNTEAFF. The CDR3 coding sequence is TGTGCCAGCAGTTCCCAGCTCCTTCCGGGACAGTTGAACACTGAAGCTTTCTTT.

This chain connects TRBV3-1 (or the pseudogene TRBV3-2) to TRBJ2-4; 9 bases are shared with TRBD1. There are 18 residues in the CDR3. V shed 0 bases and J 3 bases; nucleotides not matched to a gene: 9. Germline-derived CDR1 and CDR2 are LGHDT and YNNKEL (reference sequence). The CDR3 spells CASSQDRRTGDVKNIQYF. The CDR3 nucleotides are TGTGCCAGCAGCCAAGATCGTCGGACAGGGGATGTCAAAAACATTCAGTACTTC.

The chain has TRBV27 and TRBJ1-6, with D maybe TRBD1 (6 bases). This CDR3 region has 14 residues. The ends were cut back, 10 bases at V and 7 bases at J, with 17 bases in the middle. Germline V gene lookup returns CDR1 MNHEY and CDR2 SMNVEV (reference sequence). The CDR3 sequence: CATSPGQRNSPLHF. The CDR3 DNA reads TGTGCCACCTCACCGGGACAACGGAATTCACCCCTCCACTTT.

CDR3 DNA: TGTGCCAGCAGCCCCGGGGGGGGAAACACTGAAGCTTTCTTT. It translates to CASSPGGGNTEAFF. The rearrangement links TRBV27 to TRBJ1-1, with TRBD1 as a possible D gene (5 bases). V was clipped by 6 bases and J by 2 bases, with 13 bases between them. This CDR3 has 14 residues. The germline V gene has CDR1 MNHEY and CDR2 SMNVEV (reference sequence).

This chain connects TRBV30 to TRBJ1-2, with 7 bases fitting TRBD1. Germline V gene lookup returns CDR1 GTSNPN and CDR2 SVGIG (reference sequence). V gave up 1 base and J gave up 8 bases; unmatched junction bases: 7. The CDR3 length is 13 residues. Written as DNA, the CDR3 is TGTGCCTGGAGTGATAAGGGGGCGCAAGGCTACACCTTC. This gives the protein CAWSDKGAQGYTF.

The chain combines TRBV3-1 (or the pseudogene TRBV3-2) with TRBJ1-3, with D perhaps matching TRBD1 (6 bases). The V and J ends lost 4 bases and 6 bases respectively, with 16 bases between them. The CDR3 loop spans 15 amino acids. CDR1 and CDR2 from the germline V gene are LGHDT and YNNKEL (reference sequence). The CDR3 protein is CASSLSTGSANTIYF. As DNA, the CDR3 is TGTGCCAGCAGCCTGTCTACAGGGAGCGCAAACACCATATATTTT.

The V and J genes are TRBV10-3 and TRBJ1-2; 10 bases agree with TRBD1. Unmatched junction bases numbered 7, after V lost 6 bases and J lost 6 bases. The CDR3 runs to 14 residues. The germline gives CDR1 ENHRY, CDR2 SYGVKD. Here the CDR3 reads CAISVDRGDDGYTF. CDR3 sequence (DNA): TGTGCCATCAGCGTGGACAGGGGGGATGATGGCTACACCTTC.

CDR3 in DNA: TGTGCCAGCAGCCCAGAGACAGGGTTGGTTATCAGAAACACCATATATTTT. Translation: CASSPETGLVIRNTIYF. V is TRBV7-3 and J is TRBJ1-3; 7 nucleotides match TRBD1. CDR1 and CDR2 from the germline V gene are SGHTA and FQGTGA. This CDR3 comprises 17 residues. J lost 5 bases, V lost 5 bases, and 15 bases had no gene match. Complete variable domain (other parts from reference TRBV7-3 and TRBJ1-3): GAGVSQTPSNKVTEKGKYVELRCDPISGHTALYWYRQSLGQGPEFLIYFQGTGAADDSGLPNDRFFAVRPEGSVSTLKIQRTERGDSAVYLCASSPETGLVIRNTIYFGEGSWLTVV.

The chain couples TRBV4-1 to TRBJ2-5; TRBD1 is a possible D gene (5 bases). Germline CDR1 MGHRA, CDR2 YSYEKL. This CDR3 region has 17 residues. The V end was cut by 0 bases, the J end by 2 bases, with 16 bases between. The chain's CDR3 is CASSQESRGGLQETQYF. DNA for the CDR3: TGCGCCAGCAGCCAAGAAAGTAGGGGCGGCCTTCAAGAGACCCAGTACTTC.

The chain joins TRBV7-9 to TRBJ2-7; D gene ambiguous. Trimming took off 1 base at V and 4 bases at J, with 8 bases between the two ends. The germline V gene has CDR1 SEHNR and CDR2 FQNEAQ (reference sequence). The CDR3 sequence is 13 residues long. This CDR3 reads CASSLEYLYEQYF. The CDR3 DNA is TGTGCCAGCAGCTTAGAATACCTATACGAGCAGTACTTC.

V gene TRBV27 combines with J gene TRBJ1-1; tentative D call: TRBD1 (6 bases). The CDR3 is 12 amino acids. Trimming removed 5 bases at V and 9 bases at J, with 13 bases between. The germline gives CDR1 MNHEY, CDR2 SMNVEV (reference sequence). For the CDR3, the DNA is TGTGCCAGCAGTCCTCCCACAGGGCAAGCTTTCTTT. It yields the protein CASSPPTGQAFF.

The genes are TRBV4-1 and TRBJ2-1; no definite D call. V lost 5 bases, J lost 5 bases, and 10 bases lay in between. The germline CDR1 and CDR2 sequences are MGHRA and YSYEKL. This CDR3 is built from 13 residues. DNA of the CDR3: TGCGCCAGCAGCGGTGGGCTCCACAATGAGCAGTTCTTC. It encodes CASSGGLHNEQFF.

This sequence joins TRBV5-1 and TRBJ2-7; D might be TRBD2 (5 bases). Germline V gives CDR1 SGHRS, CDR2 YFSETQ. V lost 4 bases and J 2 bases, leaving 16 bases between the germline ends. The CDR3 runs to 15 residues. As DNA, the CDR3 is TGCGCCAGCAGCCCATTACCTACAGCGGCCTACGAGCAGTACTTC. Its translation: CASSPLPTAAYEQYF.

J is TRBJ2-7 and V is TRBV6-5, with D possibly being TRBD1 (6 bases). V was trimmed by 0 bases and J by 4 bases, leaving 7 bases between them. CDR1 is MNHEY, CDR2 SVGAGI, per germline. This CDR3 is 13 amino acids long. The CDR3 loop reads CASSYSRGYEQYF. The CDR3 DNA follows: TGTGCCAGCAGTTACTCGAGGGGGTACGAGCAGTACTTC.

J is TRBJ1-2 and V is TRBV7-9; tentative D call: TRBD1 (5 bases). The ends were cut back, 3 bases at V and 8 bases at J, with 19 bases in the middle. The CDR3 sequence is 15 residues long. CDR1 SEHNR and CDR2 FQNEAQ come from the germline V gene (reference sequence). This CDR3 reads CASSLDDLGLVGYTF. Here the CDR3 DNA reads TGTGCCAGCAGCTTGGACGACCTGGGACTGGTAGGCTACACCTTC.

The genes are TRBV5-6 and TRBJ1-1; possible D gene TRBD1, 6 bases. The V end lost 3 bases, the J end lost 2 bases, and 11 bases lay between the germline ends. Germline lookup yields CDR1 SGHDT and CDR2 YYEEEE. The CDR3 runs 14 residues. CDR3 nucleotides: TGTGCCAGCAGCTCCGGGACAACAAACACTGAAGCTTTCTTT. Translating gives CASSSGTTNTEAFF.

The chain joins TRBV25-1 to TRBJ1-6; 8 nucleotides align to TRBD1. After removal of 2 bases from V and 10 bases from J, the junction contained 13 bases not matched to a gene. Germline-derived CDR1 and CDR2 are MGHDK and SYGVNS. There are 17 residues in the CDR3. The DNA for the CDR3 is TGTGCCAGCAGTGAAGAGACCCGCCGACAGGGGAGATCACCCCTCCACTTT. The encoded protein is CASSEETRRQGRSPLHF.

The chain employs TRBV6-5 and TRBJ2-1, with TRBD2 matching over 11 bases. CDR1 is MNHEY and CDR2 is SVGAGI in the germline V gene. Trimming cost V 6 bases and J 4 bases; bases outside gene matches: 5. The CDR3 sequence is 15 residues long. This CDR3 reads CASRDGLAGYNEQFF. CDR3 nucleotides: TGTGCCAGCAGGGATGGACTAGCGGGTTACAATGAGCAGTTCTTC.

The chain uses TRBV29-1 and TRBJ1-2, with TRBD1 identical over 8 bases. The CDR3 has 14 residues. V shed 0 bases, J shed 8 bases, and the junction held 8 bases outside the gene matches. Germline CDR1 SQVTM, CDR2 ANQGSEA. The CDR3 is CSVEEGDRLAGYTF. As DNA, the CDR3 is TGCAGCGTTGAAGAGGGGGACAGGTTGGCGGGCTACACCTTC.

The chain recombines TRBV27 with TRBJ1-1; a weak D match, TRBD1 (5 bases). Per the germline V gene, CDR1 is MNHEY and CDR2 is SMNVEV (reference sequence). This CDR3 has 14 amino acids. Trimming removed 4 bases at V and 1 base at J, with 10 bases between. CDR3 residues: CASSSQGPNTEAFF. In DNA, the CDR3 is TGTGCCAGCAGTTCCCAGGGCCCGAACACTGAAGCTTTCTTT.

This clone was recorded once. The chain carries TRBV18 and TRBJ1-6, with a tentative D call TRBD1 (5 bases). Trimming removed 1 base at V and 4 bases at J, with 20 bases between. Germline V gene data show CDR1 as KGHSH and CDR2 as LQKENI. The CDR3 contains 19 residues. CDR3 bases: TGTGCCAGCTCACCACAGGCGGGGGATATATGGGAATATAATTCACCCCTCCACTTT. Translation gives CASSPQAGDIWEYNSPLHF.

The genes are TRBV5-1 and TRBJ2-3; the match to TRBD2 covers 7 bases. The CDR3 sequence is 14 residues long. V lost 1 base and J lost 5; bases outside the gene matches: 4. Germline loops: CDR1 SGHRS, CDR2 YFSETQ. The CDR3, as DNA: TGCGCCAGCAGCTTGTCAGGGAGGGTAGATACGCAGTATTTT. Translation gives CASSLSGRVDTQYF.

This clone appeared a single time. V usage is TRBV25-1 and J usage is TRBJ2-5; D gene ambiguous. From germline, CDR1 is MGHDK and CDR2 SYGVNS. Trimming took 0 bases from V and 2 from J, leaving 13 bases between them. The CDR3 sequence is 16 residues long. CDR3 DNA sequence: TGTGCCAGCAGTGAATATCGTGGCGCGGTACAAGAGACCCAGTACTTC. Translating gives CASSEYRGAVQETQYF.

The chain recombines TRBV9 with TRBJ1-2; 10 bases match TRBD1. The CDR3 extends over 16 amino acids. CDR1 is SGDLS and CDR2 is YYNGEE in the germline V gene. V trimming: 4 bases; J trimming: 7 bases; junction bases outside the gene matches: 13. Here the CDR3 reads CASSSSGQGFVGGYTF. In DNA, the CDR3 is TGTGCCAGCAGCTCCTCGGGACAGGGGTTCGTCGGTGGCTACACCTTC.